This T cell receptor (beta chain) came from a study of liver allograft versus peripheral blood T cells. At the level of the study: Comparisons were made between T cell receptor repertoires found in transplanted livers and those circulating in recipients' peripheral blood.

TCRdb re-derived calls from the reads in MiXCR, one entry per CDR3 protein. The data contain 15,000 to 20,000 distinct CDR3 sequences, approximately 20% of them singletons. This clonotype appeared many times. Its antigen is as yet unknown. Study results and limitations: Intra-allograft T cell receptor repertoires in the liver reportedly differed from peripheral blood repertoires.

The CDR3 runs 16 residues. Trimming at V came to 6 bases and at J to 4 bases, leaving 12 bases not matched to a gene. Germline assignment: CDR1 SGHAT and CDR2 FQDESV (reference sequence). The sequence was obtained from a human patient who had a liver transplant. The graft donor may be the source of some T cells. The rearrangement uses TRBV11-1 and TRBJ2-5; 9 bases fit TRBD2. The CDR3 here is CASSPLAGSSAETQYF. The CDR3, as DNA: TGTGCCAGCAGTCCTCTAGCGGGGAGCTCTGCAGAGACCCAGTACTTC.